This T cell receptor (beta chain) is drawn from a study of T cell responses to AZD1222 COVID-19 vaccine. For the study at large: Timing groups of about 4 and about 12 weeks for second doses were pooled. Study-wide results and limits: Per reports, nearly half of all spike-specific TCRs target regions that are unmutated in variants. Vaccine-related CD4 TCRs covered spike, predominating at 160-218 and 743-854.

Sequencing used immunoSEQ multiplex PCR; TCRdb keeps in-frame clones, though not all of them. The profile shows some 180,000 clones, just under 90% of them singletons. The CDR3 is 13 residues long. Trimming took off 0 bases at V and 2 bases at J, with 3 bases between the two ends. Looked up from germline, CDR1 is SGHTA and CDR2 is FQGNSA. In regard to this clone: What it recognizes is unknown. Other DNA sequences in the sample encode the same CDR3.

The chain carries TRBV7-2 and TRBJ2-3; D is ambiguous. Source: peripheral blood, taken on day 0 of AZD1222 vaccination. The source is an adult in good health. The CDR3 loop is CASSLAPTDTQYF. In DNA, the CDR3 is TGTGCCAGCAGCTTAGCGCCCACAGATACGCAGTATTTT. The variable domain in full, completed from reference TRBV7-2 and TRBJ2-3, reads GAGVSQSPSNKVTEKGKDVELRCDPISGHTALYWYRQSLGQGLEFLIYFQGNSAPDKSGLPSDRFSAERTGGSVSTLTIQRTQQEDSAVYLCASSLAPTDTQYFGPGTRLTVL.